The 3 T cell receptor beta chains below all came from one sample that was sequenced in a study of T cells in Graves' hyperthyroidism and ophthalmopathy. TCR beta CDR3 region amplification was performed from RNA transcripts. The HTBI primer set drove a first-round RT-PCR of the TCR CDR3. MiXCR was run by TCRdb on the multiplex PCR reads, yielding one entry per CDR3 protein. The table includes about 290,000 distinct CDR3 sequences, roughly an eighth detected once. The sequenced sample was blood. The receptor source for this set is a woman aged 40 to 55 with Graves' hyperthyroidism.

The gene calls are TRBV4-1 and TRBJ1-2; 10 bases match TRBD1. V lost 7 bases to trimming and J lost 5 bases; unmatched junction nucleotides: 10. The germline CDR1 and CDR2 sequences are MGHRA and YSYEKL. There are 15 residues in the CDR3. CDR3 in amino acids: CASTSGTGVAYGYTF. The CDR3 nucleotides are TGCGCCAGCACCTCCGGGACAGGGGTGGCTTATGGCTACACCTTC.

CDR3 protein: CASSQDGNRLAGYEQYF. DNA of the CDR3: TGTGCCAGCAGCCAAGATGGGAACCGCCTAGCGGGCTACGAGCAGTACTTC. J is TRBJ2-7 and V is TRBV28; 8 bases fit TRBD2. Trimming at V came to 6 bases and at J to 3 bases, leaving 16 bases not matched to a gene. The germline V gene has CDR1 MDHEN and CDR2 SYDVKM. This CDR3 is built from 17 residues.

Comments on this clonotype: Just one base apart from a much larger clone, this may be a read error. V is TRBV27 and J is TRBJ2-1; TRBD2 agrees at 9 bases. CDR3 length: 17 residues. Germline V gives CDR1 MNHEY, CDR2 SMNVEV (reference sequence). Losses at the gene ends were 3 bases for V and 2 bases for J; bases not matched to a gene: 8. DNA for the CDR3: TGTGCCAGCAGTTTCTCGCCGAGACTAGCGGCCTACAATGAGCAGTTCTTC. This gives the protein CASSFSPRLAAYNEQFF.